The TCR beta chain under discussion was sequenced for a study of CD8 T cells in ankylosing spondylitis. The study, taken as a whole, reports: A TCR beta motif made of eight highly homologous variants seemed typical of ankylosing spondylitis blood. In reactive arthritis synovial fluid and blood, some motif variants had been reported before. Significantly higher representation of disease-linked clones was reported for matched ankylosing spondylitis synovial fluid.

This clonotype was detected many times. The antigen is undetermined. Trimming removed 3 bases from V and 0 bases from J, with 6 bases in between. This CDR3 has 15 amino acids. Looked up from germline, CDR1 is SGHTA and CDR2 is FQGNSA. Each CDR3 protein is one row after TCRdb ran MiXCR on the 5' RACE reads. The table records some 200,000 distinct CDR3 sequences, 15% to 20% of them present only once. This chain links TRBV7-2 with TRBJ2-6; D unresolved. The specimen sequenced was blood, either unsorted or a sorted T cell fraction (not recorded which). The TCR was taken from a male donor aged 5-29 years with ankylosing spondylitis or in good health (not recorded which). The CDR3 sequence is CASSFISSGANVLTF. The CDR3 coding sequence is TGTGCCAGCAGCTTTATAAGCTCTGGGGCCAACGTCCTGACTTTC.